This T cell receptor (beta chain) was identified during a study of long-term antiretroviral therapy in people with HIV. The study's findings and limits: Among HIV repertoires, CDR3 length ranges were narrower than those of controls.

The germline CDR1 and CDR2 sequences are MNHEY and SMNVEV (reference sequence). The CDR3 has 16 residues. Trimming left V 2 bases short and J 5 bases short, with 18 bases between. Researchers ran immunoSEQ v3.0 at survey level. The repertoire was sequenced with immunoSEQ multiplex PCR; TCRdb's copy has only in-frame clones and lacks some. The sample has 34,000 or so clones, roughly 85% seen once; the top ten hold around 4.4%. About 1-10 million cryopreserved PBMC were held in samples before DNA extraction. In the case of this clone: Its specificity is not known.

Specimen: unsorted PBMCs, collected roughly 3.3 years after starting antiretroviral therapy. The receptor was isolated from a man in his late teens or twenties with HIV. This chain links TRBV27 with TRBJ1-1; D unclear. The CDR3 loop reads CASSLQVPILETEAFF. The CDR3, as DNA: TGTGCCAGCAGTTTACAGGTCCCCATTCTGGAAACTGAAGCTTTCTTT.